The clone carrying this TCR beta chain has more than one count but fewer than ten. This sample was taken from a study of shared T cell receptors in the human thymus. The method was immunoSEQ multiplex PCR; TCRdb's version includes in-frame clones alone and lacks a portion of them. The sample has approximately 580,000 clones; approximately 80% are singletons. The sample was also linked to a second study, of human thymus T cells. This second study notes: Donors consisted of healthy Finnish infants (having corrective surgery for congenital heart defects). Both thymic and peripheral blood repertoires showed apparently biased V and J usage.

The sequence came from a boy under two years old with a congenital heart defect. The sequencing sample was made of thymocytes.

The CDR3 is CASSLRGLESKEQYF. CDR3 sequence (DNA): TGTGCCAGCAGCCTCCGGGGACTAGAGTCGAAAGAGCAGTACTTC. This chain links TRBV7-6 with TRBJ2-7; 8 nucleotides align to TRBD2. The germline V gene has CDR1 SGHVS and CDR2 FNYEAQ. The CDR3 runs to 15 residues. V was pared by 5 bases and J by 7 bases, with 13 bases of the junction left unmatched.